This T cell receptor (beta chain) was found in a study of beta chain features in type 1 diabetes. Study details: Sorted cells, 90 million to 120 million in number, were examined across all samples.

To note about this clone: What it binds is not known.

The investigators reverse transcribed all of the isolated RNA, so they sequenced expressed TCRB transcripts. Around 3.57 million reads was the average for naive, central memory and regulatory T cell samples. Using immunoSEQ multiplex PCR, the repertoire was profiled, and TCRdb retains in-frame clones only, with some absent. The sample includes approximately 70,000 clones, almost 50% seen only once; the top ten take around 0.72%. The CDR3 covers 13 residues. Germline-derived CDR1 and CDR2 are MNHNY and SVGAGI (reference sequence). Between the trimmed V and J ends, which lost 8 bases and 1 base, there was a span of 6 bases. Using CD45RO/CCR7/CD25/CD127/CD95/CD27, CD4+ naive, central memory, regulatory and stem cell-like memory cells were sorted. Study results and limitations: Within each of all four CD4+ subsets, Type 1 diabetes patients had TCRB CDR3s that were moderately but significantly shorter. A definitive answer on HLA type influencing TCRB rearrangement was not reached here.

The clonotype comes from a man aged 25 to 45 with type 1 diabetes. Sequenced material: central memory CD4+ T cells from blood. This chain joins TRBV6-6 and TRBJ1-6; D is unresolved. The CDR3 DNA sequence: TGTGCCAGCGGAGATTCCTATAATTCACCCCTCCACTTT. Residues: CASGDSYNSPLHF.